The sequence of this T cell receptor (beta chain) was determined in a study of T cell repertoires in cytomegalovirus infection. The overall study: Indications of both CMV infection and matching HLA type were provided by public TCR beta signatures.

General study findings and limits: HLA-C-restricted, CMV-specific TCR beta clonotypes were dominant ex vivo. Cumulative frequency of public TCR beta families picked out carriers of CMV plus the relevant HLA.

There are 17 residues in the CDR3. Trimming removed 3 bases from V and 2 bases from J; junction bases left unmatched: 9. CDR1 is SGDLS and CDR2 is YYNGEE in the germline V gene. TCRdb recomputed calls from the reads with MiXCR, one row per CDR3 protein. The data hold about 240,000 distinct CDR3 sequences, with around an eighth observed a single time. A few counts support this clonotype. Its antigen remains unknown. This sequence originates from a human donor in good health (CMV status not recorded). Some clones in this sample may be carry-over from other donors' samples. V is TRBV9 and J is TRBJ2-1; 9 bases align to TRBD1. The sequenced material came from PBMCs. CDR3 DNA sequence: TGTGCCAGCAGCGCCGGGACCGGACAGGGGACCTACAATGAGCAGTTCTTC. Protein sequence: CASSAGTGQGTYNEQFF.